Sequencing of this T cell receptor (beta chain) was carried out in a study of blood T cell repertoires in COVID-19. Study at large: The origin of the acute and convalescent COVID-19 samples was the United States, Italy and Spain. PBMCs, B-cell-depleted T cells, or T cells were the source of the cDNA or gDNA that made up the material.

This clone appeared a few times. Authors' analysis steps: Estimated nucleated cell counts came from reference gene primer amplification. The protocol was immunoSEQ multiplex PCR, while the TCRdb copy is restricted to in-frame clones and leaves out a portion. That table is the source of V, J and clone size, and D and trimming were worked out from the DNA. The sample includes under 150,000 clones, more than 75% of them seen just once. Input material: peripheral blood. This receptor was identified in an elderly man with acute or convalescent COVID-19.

The CDR3: CASKAGAREKLFF. The CDR3 nucleotides are TGTGCCAGCAAGGCAGGGGCTAGGGAAAAACTGTTTTTT. The chain couples TRBV28 to TRBJ1-4, with D possibly being TRBD1 (6 bases). Trimming removed 7 bases at V and 8 bases at J, with 14 bases between. The CDR3 contains 13 residues. Germline-derived CDR1 and CDR2 are MDHEN and SYDVKM.